Below, 2 T cell receptor beta chains from the same sample are listed, as sequenced in a study of T cell responses to AZD1222 COVID-19 vaccine listed by TCRdb under 2021. Libraries were made using the immunoSEQ multiplex PCR assay. In TCRdb, the immuneACCESS table is reduced to in-frame sequences with V and J assigned. These tables do not hold every clone; where another copy was compared, an unresolved V gene accounts for under half, and the others remain unexplained. The sample data list more than 100,000 clones, and about 90% of these were observed just once. The ten largest account for around 1.7% of the sample. Taken with the paper, the label for time point translates to: baseline before first vaccination. Sequenced material: peripheral blood, taken on day 0 of AZD1222 vaccination. These receptors all stem from an adult in good health.

A note on this clone: The sample has other DNA sequences that encode this CDR3 too. This chain uses TRBV11-3 with TRBJ1-1, with D unclear. CDR1 is SGHNT and CDR2 is YENEEA in the germline V gene. The CDR3 extends over 11 amino acids. V was pared by 3 bases and J by 5 bases, with 4 bases between. CDR3 sequence: CASSLDTEAFF. In nucleotides, the CDR3 is TGTGCCAGCAGCTTGGATACTGAAGCTTTCTTT.

As regards this clone: This sample includes further DNA sequences coding for the same CDR3. This chain links TRBV18 with TRBJ1-1; D remains unclear. The V gene lost 2 bases and the J gene lost 0 bases, with 7 bases spanning the gap. Germline V gene lookup returns CDR1 KGHSH and CDR2 LQKENI. This CDR3 has 14 amino acids. CDR3 in DNA: TGTGCCAGCTCACCAACAGCATTGAACACTGAAGCTTTCTTT. The encoded protein is CASSPTALNTEAFF.